This T cell receptor (beta chain) is from a study of T cell responses to AZD1222 COVID-19 vaccine. Notes on the study in general: Close to half of all spike-specific TCRs reportedly target regions of the variants that are unmutated.

This clone was seen just once. Its matching antigen is unknown. Sequenced by immunoSEQ multiplex PCR; TCRdb stores in-frame clones only, minus some. The sample includes hundreds of thousands of clones, approximately 94% seen only once; the top ten take approximately 1%. Per the germline V gene, CDR1 is GTSNPN and CDR2 is SVGIG (reference sequence). The length of the CDR3 is 14 residues. The V gene lost 5 bases and the J gene lost 7 bases, with 20 bases spanning the gap. The gene calls are TRBV30 and TRBJ1-1; D is possibly TRBD1 (6 bases). The sequencing used peripheral blood, collected on day 0 of MenACWY control vaccination. The receptor was isolated from an adult in good health. The CDR3 DNA is TGTGCCTGGTCAAAAGCCAGGGACATGGATGAAGCTTTCTTT. Protein product: CAWSKARDMDEAFF.